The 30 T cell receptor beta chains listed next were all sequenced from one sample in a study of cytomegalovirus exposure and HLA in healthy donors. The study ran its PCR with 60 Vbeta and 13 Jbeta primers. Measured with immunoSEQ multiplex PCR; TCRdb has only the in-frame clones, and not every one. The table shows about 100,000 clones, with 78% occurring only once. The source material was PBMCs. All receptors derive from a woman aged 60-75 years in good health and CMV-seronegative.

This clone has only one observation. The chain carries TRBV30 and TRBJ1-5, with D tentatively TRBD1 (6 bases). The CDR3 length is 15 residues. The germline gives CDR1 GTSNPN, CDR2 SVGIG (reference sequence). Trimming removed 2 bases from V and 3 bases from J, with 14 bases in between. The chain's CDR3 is CAWSTGQWVNQPQHF. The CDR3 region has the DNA TGTGCCTGGAGTACAGGACAGTGGGTCAATCAGCCCCAGCATTTT. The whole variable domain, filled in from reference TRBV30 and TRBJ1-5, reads SQTIHQWPATLVQPVGSPLSLECTVEGTSNPNLYWYRQAAGRGLQLLFYSVGIGQISSEVPQNLSASRPQDRQFILSSKKLLLSDSGFYLCAWSTGQWVNQPQHFGDGTRLSIL.

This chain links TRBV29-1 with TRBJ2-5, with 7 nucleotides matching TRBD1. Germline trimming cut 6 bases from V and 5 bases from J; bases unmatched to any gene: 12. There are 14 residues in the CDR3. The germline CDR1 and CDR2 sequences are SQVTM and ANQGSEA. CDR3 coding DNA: TGCAGCGTCGCGATTGGACAGGTCGGGGAGACCCAGTACTTC. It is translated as CSVAIGQVGETQYF.

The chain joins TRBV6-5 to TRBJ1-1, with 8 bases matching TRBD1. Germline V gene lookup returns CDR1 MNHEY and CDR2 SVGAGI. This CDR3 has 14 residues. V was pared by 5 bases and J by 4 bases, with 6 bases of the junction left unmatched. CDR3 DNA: TGTGCCAGCAGTATACAGGGGGACCGCACTGAAGCTTTCTTT. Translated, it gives CASSIQGDRTEAFF.

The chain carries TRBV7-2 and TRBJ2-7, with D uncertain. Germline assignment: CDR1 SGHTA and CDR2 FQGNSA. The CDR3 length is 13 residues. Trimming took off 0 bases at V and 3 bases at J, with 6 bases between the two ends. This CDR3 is CASSLAFYYEQYF. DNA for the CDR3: TGTGCCAGCAGCTTAGCTTTTTACTACGAGCAGTACTTC.

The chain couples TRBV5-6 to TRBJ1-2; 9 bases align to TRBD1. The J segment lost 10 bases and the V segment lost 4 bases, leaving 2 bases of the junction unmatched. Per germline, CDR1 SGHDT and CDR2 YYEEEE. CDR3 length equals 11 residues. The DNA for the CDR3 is TGTGCCAGCAGCACAGGGGGCGTCTACACCTTC. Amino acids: CASSTGGVYTF. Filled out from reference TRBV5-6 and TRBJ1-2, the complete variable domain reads DAGVTQSPTHLIKTRGQQVTLRCSPKSGHDTVSWYQQALGQGPQFIFQYYEEEERQRGNFPDRFSGHQFPNYSSELNVNALLLGDSALYLCASSTGGVYTFGSGTRLTVV.

CDR3 DNA sequence: TGTGCCAGCAGCATAACAGGGAAGGAGCAGTACTTC. Its protein product is CASSITGKEQYF. J is TRBJ2-7 and V is TRBV11-3; maybe TRBD1 (6 bases). V lost 5 bases and J 7 bases, leaving 12 bases between the germline ends. Germline-derived CDR1 and CDR2 are SGHNT and YENEEA. There are 12 residues in the CDR3.

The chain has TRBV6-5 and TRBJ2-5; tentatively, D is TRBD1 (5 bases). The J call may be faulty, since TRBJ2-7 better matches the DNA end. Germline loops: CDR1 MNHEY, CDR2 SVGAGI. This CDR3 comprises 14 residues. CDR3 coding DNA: TGTGCCAGCAGTTTGCAGGGAATGGGTTACGAGCAGTACTTC. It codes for CASSLQGMGYEQYF.

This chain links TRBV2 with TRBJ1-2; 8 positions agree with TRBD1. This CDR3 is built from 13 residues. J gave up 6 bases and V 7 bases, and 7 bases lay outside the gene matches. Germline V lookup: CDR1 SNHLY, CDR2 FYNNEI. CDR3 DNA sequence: TGTGCCAGCAACGGACAGGGAACGGATGGCTACACCTTC. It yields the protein CASNGQGTDGYTF.

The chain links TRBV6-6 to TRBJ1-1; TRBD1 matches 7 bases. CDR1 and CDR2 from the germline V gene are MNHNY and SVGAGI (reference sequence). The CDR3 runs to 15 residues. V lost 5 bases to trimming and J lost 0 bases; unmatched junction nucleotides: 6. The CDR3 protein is CASSKPGTVNTEAFF. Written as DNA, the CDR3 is TGTGCCAGCAGTAAACCCGGGACAGTGAACACTGAAGCTTTCTTT.

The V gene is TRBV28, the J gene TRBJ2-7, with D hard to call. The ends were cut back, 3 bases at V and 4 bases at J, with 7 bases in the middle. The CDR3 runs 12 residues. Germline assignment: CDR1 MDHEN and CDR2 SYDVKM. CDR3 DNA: TGTGCCAGCAGTTTTGGAGAGTACGAGCAGTACTTC. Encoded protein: CASSFGEYEQYF.

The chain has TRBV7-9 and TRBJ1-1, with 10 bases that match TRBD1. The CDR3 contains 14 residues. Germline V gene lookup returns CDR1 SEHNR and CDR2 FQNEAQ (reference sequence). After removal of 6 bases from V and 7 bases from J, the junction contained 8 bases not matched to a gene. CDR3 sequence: CASSLTGQGNEAFF. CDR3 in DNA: TGTGCCAGCAGTTTAACGGGACAGGGGAATGAAGCTTTCTTT.

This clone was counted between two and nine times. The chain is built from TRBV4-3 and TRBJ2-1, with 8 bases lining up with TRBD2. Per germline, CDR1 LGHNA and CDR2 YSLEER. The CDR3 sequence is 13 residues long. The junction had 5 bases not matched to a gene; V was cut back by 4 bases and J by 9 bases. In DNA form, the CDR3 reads TGCGCCAGCAGCCCTCGACTAGCGAGTGAGCAGTTCTTC. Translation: CASSPRLASEQFF.

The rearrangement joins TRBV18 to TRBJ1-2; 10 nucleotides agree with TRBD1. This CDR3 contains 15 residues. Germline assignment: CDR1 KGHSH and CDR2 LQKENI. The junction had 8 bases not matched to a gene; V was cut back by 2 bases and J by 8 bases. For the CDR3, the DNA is TGTGCCAGCTCACCAACGACAGGGGGCGAAGGCGGCTACACCTTC. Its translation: CASSPTTGGEGGYTF.

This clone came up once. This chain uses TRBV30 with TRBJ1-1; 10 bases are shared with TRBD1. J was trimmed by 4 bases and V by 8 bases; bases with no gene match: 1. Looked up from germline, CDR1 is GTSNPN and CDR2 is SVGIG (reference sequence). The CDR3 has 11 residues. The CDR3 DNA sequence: TGTGCCCGGGACAGGGGCACTGAAGCTTTCTTT. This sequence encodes CARDRGTEAFF.

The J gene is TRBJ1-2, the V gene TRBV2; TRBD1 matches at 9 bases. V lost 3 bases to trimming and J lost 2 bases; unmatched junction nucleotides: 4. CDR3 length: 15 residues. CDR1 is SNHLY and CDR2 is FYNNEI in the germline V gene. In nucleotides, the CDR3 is TGTGCCAGCAGTGACCGGACAGGGGCCAACTATGGCTACACCTTC. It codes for CASSDRTGANYGYTF. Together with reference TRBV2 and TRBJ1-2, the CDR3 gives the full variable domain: EPEVTQTPSHQVTQMGQEVILRCVPISNHLYFYWYRQILGQKVEFLVSFYNNEISEKSEIFDDQFSVERPDGSNFTLKIRSTKLEDSAMYFCASSDRTGANYGYTFGSGTRLTVV.

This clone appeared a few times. The CDR3 protein is CASSPTIGQIQETQYF. CDR3 sequence (DNA): TGTGCCAGCTCACCAACTATTGGACAGATCCAAGAGACCCAGTACTTC. The chain joins TRBV18 to TRBJ2-5; D perhaps matches TRBD1 (6 bases). Per germline, CDR1 KGHSH and CDR2 LQKENI. The V gene lost 2 bases and the J gene lost 1 base, with 14 bases spanning the gap. The CDR3 runs 16 residues.

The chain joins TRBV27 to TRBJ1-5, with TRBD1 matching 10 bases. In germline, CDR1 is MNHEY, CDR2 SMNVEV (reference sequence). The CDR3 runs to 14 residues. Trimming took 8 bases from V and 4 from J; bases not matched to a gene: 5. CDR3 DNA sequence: TGTGCCAGCTCTTCGGGACAGGGGAATCAGCCCCAGCATTTT. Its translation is CASSSGQGNQPQHF.

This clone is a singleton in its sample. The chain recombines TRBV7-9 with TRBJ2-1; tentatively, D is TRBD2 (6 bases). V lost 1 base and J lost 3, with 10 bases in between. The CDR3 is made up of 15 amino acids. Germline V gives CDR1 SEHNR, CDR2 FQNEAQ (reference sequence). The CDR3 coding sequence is TGTGCCAGCAGCTTAGTACTAGCTGACTACAATGAGCAGTTCTTC. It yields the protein CASSLVLADYNEQFF.

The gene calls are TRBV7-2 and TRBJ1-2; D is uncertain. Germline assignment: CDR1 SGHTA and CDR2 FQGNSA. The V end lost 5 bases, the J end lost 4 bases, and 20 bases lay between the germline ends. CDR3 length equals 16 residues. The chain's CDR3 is CASSLNPFSPSYGYTF. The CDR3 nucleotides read TGTGCCAGCAGCCTCAACCCCTTTAGCCCTTCCTATGGCTACACCTTC.

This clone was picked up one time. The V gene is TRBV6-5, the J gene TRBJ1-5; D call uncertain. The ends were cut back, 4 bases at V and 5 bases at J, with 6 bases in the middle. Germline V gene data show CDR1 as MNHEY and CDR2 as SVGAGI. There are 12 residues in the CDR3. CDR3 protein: CASSSGDQPQHF. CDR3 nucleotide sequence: TGTGCCAGCAGTTCCGGTGATCAGCCCCAGCATTTT.

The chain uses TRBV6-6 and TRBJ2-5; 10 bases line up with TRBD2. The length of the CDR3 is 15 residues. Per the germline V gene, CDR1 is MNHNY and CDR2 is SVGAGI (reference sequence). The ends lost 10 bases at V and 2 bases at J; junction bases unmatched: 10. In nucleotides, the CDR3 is TGTGCCACCACCGCTGCGACTAGCGGGCAAGAGACCCAGTACTTC. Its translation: CATTAATSGQETQYF.

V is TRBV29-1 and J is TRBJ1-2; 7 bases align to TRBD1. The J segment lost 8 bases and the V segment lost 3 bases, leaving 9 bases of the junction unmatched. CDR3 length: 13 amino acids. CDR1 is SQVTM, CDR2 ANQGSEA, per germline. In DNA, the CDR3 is TGCAGCGTTGACGCGGACAGGTTTAGCGGCTACACCTTC. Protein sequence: CSVDADRFSGYTF.

Here the CDR3 reads CASSADRNGYTF. CDR3 in DNA: TGTGCCAGCAGTGCCGACAGGAATGGCTACACCTTC. The gene calls are TRBV6-5 and TRBJ1-2; maybe TRBD1 (6 bases). The V gene lost 5 bases and the J gene lost 6 bases, with 10 bases spanning the gap. The CDR3 contains 12 residues. Germline lookup yields CDR1 MNHEY and CDR2 SVGAGI.

The CDR3, as DNA: TGTGCCAGCAGACAACAGGGTAACTATGGCTACACCTTC. Its translation is CASRQQGNYGYTF. V usage is TRBV27 and J usage is TRBJ1-2; possible D gene TRBD1, 6 bases. Germline CDR1 is MNHEY and CDR2 is SMNVEV (reference sequence). V was pared by 6 bases and J by 1 base, with 9 bases between. This CDR3 spans 13 amino acids.

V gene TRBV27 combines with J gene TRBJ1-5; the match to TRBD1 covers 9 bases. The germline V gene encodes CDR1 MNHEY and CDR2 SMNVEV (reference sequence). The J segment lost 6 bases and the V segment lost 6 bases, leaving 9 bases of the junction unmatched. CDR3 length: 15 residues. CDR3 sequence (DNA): TGTGCCAGCAGAAAGGGACAGGGAGGTAGTCAGCCCCAGCATTTT. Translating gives CASRKGQGGSQPQHF.

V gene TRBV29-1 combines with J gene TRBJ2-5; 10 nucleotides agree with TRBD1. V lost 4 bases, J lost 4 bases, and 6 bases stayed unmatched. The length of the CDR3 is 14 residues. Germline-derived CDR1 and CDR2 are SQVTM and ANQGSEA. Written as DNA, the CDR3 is TGCAGCGTTGTGACAGGGGGCCTAGGAGAGACCCAGTACTTC. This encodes CSVVTGGLGETQYF.

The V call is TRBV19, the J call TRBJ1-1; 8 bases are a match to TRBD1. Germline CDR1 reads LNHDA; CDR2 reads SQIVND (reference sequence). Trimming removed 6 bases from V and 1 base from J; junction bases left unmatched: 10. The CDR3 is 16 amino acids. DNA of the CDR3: TGTGCCAGTAGCCTAGGACAGGGTTGGAGGAACACTGAAGCTTTCTTT. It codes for CASSLGQGWRNTEAFF. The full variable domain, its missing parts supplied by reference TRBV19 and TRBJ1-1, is DGGITQSPKYLFRKEGQNVTLSCEQNLNHDAMYWYRQDPGQGLRLIYYSQIVNDFQKGDIAEGYSVSREKKESFPLTVTSAQKNPTAFYLCASSLGQGWRNTEAFFGQGTRLTVV.

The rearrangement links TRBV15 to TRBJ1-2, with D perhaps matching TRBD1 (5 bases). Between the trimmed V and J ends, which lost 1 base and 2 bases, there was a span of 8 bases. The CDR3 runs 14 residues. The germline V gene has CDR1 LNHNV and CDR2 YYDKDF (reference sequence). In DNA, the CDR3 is TGTGCCACCAGCAGAGCGGGGGGGAACTATGGCTACACCTTC. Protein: CATSRAGGNYGYTF.

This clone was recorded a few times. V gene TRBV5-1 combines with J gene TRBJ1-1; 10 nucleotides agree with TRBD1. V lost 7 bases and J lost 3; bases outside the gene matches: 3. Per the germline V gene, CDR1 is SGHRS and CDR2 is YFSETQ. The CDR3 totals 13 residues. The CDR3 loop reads CASGGQGDTEAFF. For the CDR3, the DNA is TGCGCCAGCGGAGGACAGGGGGACACTGAAGCTTTCTTT. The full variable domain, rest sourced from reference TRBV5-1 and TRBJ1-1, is KAGVTQTPRYLIKTRGQQVTLSCSPISGHRSVSWYQQTPGQGLQFLFEYFSETQRNKGNFPGRFSGRQFSNSRSEMNVSTLELGDSALYLCASGGQGDTEAFFGQGTRLTVV.

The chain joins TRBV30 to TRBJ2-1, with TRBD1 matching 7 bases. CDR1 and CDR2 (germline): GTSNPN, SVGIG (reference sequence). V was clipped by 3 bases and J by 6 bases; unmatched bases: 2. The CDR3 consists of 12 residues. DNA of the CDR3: TGTGCCTGGAGCAGGACAGGCAATGAGCAGTTCTTC. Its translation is CAWSRTGNEQFF.